This TCR beta chain derives from a study of shared clonotypes between healthy human individuals. Study outcomes and limitations: The diversity represented, both genetic and in exposure history, was limited by few donors. Sampling was confined to blood; repertoires within tissues likely differ.

Worth noting for this clone: What it binds is not known.

The CDR3 is 15 amino acids. Germline V lookup: CDR1 MGHRA, CDR2 YSYEKL. V lost 4 bases to trimming and J lost 4 bases; unmatched junction nucleotides: 9. Genomic DNA of every subset was divided equally among multiple immunoSEQ plates. The protocol was immunoSEQ multiplex PCR, while the TCRdb copy is restricted to in-frame clones and leaves out a portion. In the table there are just over 2,000,000 clones, just under 95% of which are singletons. Terminally differentiated effector memory CD45RA+ cells were excluded from the naive CD8 cells, which were CD45RO-negative and positively selected for CCR7. Study donors comprised healthy, HIV-negative adults devoid of recent acute infection or vaccination.

The clonotype originates from a man between 18 and 29 years old in good health. The sample comprised naive CD8+ T cells sorted from blood. The chain links TRBV4-1 to TRBJ1-1; 7 bases are shared with TRBD1. This chain's CDR3 is CASSPWDSPFTEAFF. For the CDR3, the DNA is TGCGCCAGCAGCCCATGGGACAGCCCTTTCACTGAAGCTTTCTTT.